These T cell receptor beta chains were read from a single sample in a study of T cell responses to AZD1222 COVID-19 vaccine. Assay: immunoSEQ multiplex PCR; the TCRdb copy retains only in-frame clones and omits some. The sample totals more than 110,000 clones. The sequenced material came from peripheral blood. These receptors came from an adult in good health. Both conserved end residues are part of each CDR3. A D gene is named only where the DNA matches it firmly.

CDR3aa,CDR3nt,d_gene,v_gene,j_gene
CASSSGQGAGANVLTF,TGTGCCAGCAGCTCCGGACAGGGTGCGGGGGCCAACGTCCTGACTTTC,TRBD1,TRBV7-3,TRBJ2-6
CASSPHRGGYEQYF,TGTGCCAGCAGCCCGCACAGGGGGGGCTACGAGCAGTACTTC,.,TRBV11-2,TRBJ2-7
CASSQDEDPNTEAFF,TGCGCCAGCAGCCAAGACGAGGACCCGAACACTGAAGCTTTCTTT,.,TRBV4-1,TRBJ1-1
CAWRQAAYTGELFF,TGTGCCTGGAGGCAAGCGGCCTACACCGGGGAGCTGTTTTTT,.,TRBV30,TRBJ2-2
CSASQGGNEQFF,TGCAGTGCTAGTCAGGGGGGAAATGAGCAGTTCTTC,.,TRBV20-1,TRBJ2-1
CAGRLGQRQYF,TGTGCCGGCAGACTGGGACAACGGCAGTACTTC,.,TRBV7-3,TRBJ2-7
CASLKFGSYNEQFF,TGTGCCAGCCTAAAATTCGGTTCCTACAATGAGCAGTTCTTC,.,TRBV6-5,TRBJ2-1
CASSLGLQGWSGETQYF,TGTGCCAGCAGCTTAGGGCTTCAGGGCTGGTCAGGGGAGACCCAGTACTTC,.,TRBV7-9,TRBJ2-5
CASSAEAQASSGNTIYF,TGTGCCAGCAGTGCCGAGGCACAGGCGAGCTCTGGAAACACCATATATTTT,.,TRBV6-1,TRBJ1-3
CASRRQGTNEKLFF,TGTGCCAGCAGGCGACAGGGTACTAATGAAAAACTGTTTTTT,TRBD1,TRBV2,TRBJ1-4
CASSAPNLGAREGELFF,TGTGCCAGCAGCGCCCCGAACCTGGGAGCCCGTGAAGGGGAGCTGTTTTTT,.,TRBV9,TRBJ2-2
CASSPRTGKGYTF,TGTGCCAGCAGCCCGAGGACAGGGAAAGGCTACACCTTC,TRBD1,TRBV9,TRBJ1-2
CASSPGTGDNYGYTF,TGTGCCAGCTCACCAGGGACAGGGGACAACTATGGCTACACCTTC,TRBD1,TRBV18,TRBJ1-2
CASSFYSGGKWGQPQHF,TGTGCCAGCAGTTTTTATTCGGGAGGGAAGTGGGGTCAGCCCCAGCATTTT,.,TRBV28,TRBJ1-5
CASSGRGYGYTF,TGCGCCAGCAGTGGCAGGGGGTATGGCTACACCTTC,TRBD1,TRBV10-2,TRBJ1-2
CASSLGQGNNSPLHF,TGTGCCAGCAGCTTAGGACAGGGGAATAATTCACCCCTCCACTTT,TRBD1,TRBV11-2,TRBJ1-6
CASSAPGQGPPGYGYTF,TGTGCCAGTAGTGCTCCGGGACAAGGCCCCCCTGGCTATGGCTACACCTTC,.,TRBV19,TRBJ1-2
CASSLQGRVYGYTF,TGTGCCAGCAGCTTACAGGGGAGGGTCTATGGCTACACCTTC,.,TRBV7-2,TRBJ1-2
CASLPWRGGRDEQFF,TGCGCCAGCCTCCCCTGGCGGGGGGGCCGCGATGAGCAGTTCTTC,TRBD2,TRBV10-1,TRBJ2-1
CASSPGRVVSDSPLHF,TGTGCCAGCAGCCCCGGGAGGGTGGTTTCGGATTCACCCCTCCACTTT,.,TRBV6-6,TRBJ1-6
CASSEVRGPGANVLTF,TGTGCCAGCAGTGAGGTCAGGGGGCCTGGGGCCAACGTCCTGACTTTC,TRBD1,TRBV6-1,TRBJ2-6
CASSQDMGGWNSPLHF,TGTGCCAGCAGCCAAGATATGGGGGGTTGGAATTCACCCCTCCACTTT,.,TRBV4-2,TRBJ1-6
CSVEGVGTFEAFF,TGCAGCGTTGAAGGCGTCGGGACATTTGAAGCTTTCTTT,.,TRBV29-1,TRBJ1-1
CASSLRSNYGYTF,TGTGCCAGCAGTTTGCGGAGCAACTATGGCTACACCTTC,.,TRBV27,TRBJ1-2
CASSPRTGHQPQHF,TGTGCCAGCAGCCCCAGGACAGGGCATCAGCCCCAGCATTTT,TRBD1,TRBV28,TRBJ1-5
CASSLDRGDGQPQHF,TGTGCCAGCAGTCTAGACAGGGGCGACGGGCAGCCCCAGCATTTT,TRBD1,TRBV27,TRBJ1-5
CASSQWGGDGYTF,TGTGCCAGCAGCCAATGGGGGGGCGATGGCTACACCTTC,.,TRBV16,TRBJ1-2
CAWSGGQATQYF,TGTGCCTGGAGCGGGGGGCAAGCGACGCAGTATTTT,.,TRBV30,TRBJ2-3
CASSRGPSNQPQHF,TGCGCCAGCAGCCGAGGACCGAGCAATCAGCCCCAGCATTTT,.,TRBV4-1,TRBJ1-5
CAWSVGAGYTF,TGTGCCTGGAGTGTAGGAGCTGGCTACACCTTC,.,TRBV30,TRBJ1-2
CASSEVHTNTGELFF,TGTGCCAGCAGTGAAGTTCACACGAACACCGGGGAGCTGTTTTTT,.,TRBV6-1,TRBJ2-2
CASSPGLDNEQFF,TGTGCCAGCAGCCCGGGACTAGACAATGAGCAGTTCTTC,TRBD2,TRBV6-5,TRBJ2-1
CASNPRTGFNQPQHF,TGTGCCAGCAACCCGCGGACGGGATTCAATCAGCCCCAGCATTTT,.,TRBV6-5,TRBJ1-5
CAGGPGGFSGNTIYF,TGTGCCGGAGGCCCAGGGGGTTTCTCTGGAAACACCATATATTTT,TRBD1,TRBV6-5,TRBJ1-3
CASSLSGLTAGSPLHF,TGTGCCAGCAGCTTGTCAGGGCTCACTGCGGGTTCACCCCTCCACTTT,.,TRBV7-2,TRBJ1-6
CASSSQGYRYGYTF,TGTGCCAGCAGTTCGCAGGGTTATCGCTATGGCTACACCTTC,.,TRBV2,TRBJ1-2
CASSQPTAVAHEQYF,TGCGCCAGCAGCCAACCAACGGCAGTTGCTCACGAGCAGTACTTC,.,TRBV4-1,TRBJ2-7
CASSIFPTGSGYTF,TGTGCCAGCAGTATCTTCCCGACAGGGTCTGGCTACACCTTC,TRBD1,TRBV6-6,TRBJ1-2
CASSEFTGGSPLHF,TGCGCCAGCAGTGAGTTTACAGGGGGATCACCCCTCCACTTT,TRBD1,TRBV10-2,TRBJ1-6
CASRTLGTDTQYF,TGTGCCAGCCGTACATTAGGCACAGATACGCAGTATTTT,.,TRBV27,TRBJ2-3
CASSPGGIETDTQYF,TGTGCCAGTAGTCCGGGAGGAATAGAGACAGATACGCAGTATTTT,TRBD2,TRBV19,TRBJ2-3
CAWSQGNGAFF,TGTGCCTGGAGTCAGGGGAACGGGGCTTTCTTT,.,TRBV30,TRBJ1-1
CASSQTGYEQYF,TGTGCCAGCAGCCAGACGGGCTACGAGCAGTACTTC,.,TRBV3-1/TRBV3-2,TRBJ2-7
CAWSTFYWETQYF,TGTGCCTGGAGTACCTTCTACTGGGAGACCCAGTACTTC,.,TRBV30,TRBJ2-5
CASSTLGTEGETQYF,TGTGCCAGCAGCACGCTTGGGACAGAAGGAGAGACCCAGTACTTC,TRBD1,TRBV9,TRBJ2-5
CASSLDGRLVHF,TGCGCCAGCAGCTTGGATGGGCGTCTCGTCCACTTT,.,TRBV5-1,TRBJ1-6
CAWSVRDTLGEKLFF,TGTGCCTGGAGTGTCCGGGACACCCTGGGGGAAAAACTGTTTTTT,.,TRBV30,TRBJ1-4
CASHQDTYTEAFF,TGTGCCAGCCATCAGGACACCTACACTGAAGCTTTCTTT,.,TRBV12-3/TRBV12-4,TRBJ1-1
CASSLRGSYEQYF,TGTGCCAGTAGTTTGCGGGGCTCCTACGAGCAGTACTTC,.,TRBV19,TRBJ2-7
CASSDRVDSPLHF,TGTGCCAGCAGCGATCGGGTTGATTCACCCCTCCACTTT,.,TRBV7-2,TRBJ1-6
CASNSRGALLPTDTQYF,TGTGCCAGCAATTCGCGGGGGGCCCTCCTACCCACAGATACGCAGTATTTT,TRBD2,TRBV9,TRBJ2-3
CASTPQGARNTGELFF,TGTGCCAGCACACCCCAGGGGGCGCGGAACACCGGGGAGCTGTTTTTT,TRBD1,TRBV18,TRBJ2-2
CASSYGTKGDGGYTF,TGTGCCAGCAGTTACGGTACTAAGGGGGATGGTGGCTACACCTTC,.,TRBV6-5,TRBJ1-2
CASSIEDSTGELFF,TGTGCCAGTAGTATAGAGGACAGCACCGGGGAGCTGTTTTTT,.,TRBV19,TRBJ2-2
CASSQDSGTGYGYTF,TGTGCCAGCAGCCAAGATTCCGGGACAGGCTATGGCTACACCTTC,TRBD1,TRBV3-1/TRBV3-2,TRBJ1-2
CASSEGRGPSYEQYF,TGCGCCAGCAGCGAAGGGCGGGGGCCATCCTACGAGCAGTACTTC,.,TRBV4-3,TRBJ2-7